A selection of T cell receptor beta chains follows, all from one sample in a study of T cells in tuberculosis. Generated by immunoSEQ multiplex PCR, the TCRdb table keeps only in-frame clones and is missing some. The sample shows 20,000 to 25,000 clones, roughly nine tenths of them seen only once. Material for sequencing was PBMCs. The receptors stem from a donor between 5 and 29 years old with latent tuberculosis or without tuberculosis infection. Some clones in this sample may be carry-over from other donors' samples. The CDR3 runs from the conserved cysteine through the conserved F or W. The order of the fields is D gene, clone size, J gene, V gene, CDR3 protein, CDR3 DNA. A D gene is named only where the DNA matches it firmly. Size tells how often a clone was seen (once, few, many) or the class of an expanded clone, and some rows leave it out.

>NA|NA|TRBJ1-2|TRBV14
CASSHSLSSIYGYTF
TGTGCCAGCAGCCATTCCCTATCCTCGATTTATGGCTACACCTTC
>TRBD1|NA|TRBJ1-1|TRBV30
CAWSVRTGVGNTEAFF
TGTGCCTGGAGTGTACGGACAGGGGTAGGGAACACTGAAGCTTTCTTT
>NA|NA|TRBJ1-4|TRBV5-6
CASSWGDRLVEKLFF
TGTGCCAGCAGCTGGGGCGATAGGCTCGTTGAAAAACTGTTTTTT
>NA|NA|TRBJ2-5|TRBV4-1
CASSLWRKETQYF
TGCGCCAGCAGCCTATGGAGGAAAGAGACCCAGTACTTC
>NA|NA|TRBJ2-7|TRBV20-1
CSAEANSEQYF
TGCAGTGCCGAGGCAAACTCCGAGCAGTACTTC
>TRBD1|NA|TRBJ2-2|TRBV11-3
CASSSGTVNTGELFF
TGTGCCAGCAGCTCAGGGACAGTGAACACCGGGGAGCTGTTTTTT
>NA|NA|TRBJ1-1|TRBV5-1
CASSSGAGKNTEAFF
TGCGCCAGCAGCTCCGGCGCAGGGAAAAACACTGAAGCTTTCTTT
>NA|NA|TRBJ2-5|TRBV19
CASSVQGQETQYF
TGTGCCAGTAGTGTACAGGGACAAGAGACCCAGTACTTC
>NA|NA|TRBJ2-4|TRBV11-2
CASSLDEVRGKQYF
TGTGCCAGCAGCTTAGATGAGGTACGAGGTAAACAGTACTTC
>NA|NA|TRBJ2-3|TRBV6-6
CASSYSYGTDTQYF
TGTGCCAGCAGTTATTCCTATGGCACAGATACGCAGTATTTT
>NA|once|TRBJ2-2|TRBV6-1
CASEVSNTGELFF
TGTGCCAGCGAGGTCTCGAACACCGGGGAGCTGTTTTTT
>NA|NA|TRBJ1-1|TRBV6-1
CASSDPGASPEAFF
TGTGCCAGCAGTGACCCCGGTGCGAGCCCTGAAGCTTTCTTT
>TRBD1|NA|TRBJ1-2|TRBV28
CASERDRTYGYTF
TGTGCCAGCGAAAGGGACAGAACCTATGGCTACACCTTC
>NA|once|TRBJ1-1|TRBV2
CASSVRGPNTEAFF
TGTGCCAGCAGTGTAAGGGGCCCGAACACTGAAGCTTTCTTT
>NA|NA|TRBJ2-7|TRBV21-1
CASSKAPSGGRSSYEQYF
TGTGCCAGCAGCAAAGCCCCTAGCGGGGGGCGGAGCTCCTACGAGCAGTACTTC
>NA|NA|TRBJ2-7|TRBV7-8
CASSLGGQEQYF
TGTGCCAGCAGCTTGGGTGGACAAGAGCAGTACTTC
>NA|NA|TRBJ2-7|TRBV14
CASSPTLLSRGSYEQYF
TGTGCCAGCAGTCCAACCCTTTTATCCCGGGGGTCCTACGAGCAGTACTTC
>NA|medium-sized|TRBJ1-6|TRBV6-6
CASSLLRVSYNSPLHF
TGTGCCAGCAGTTTACTGAGGGTTTCCTATAATTCACCCCTCCACTTT
>TRBD2|NA|TRBJ2-7|TRBV19
CASSAGATYEQYF
TGTGCCAGCTCCGCGGGAGCCACCTACGAGCAGTACTTC
>NA|NA|TRBJ2-7|TRBV6-6
CASSYSWGPNYEQYF
TGTGCCAGCAGTTACTCGTGGGGGCCAAACTACGAGCAGTACTTC
>TRBD1|once|TRBJ1-4|TRBV9
CASSRPRQGQGTNEKLFF
TGTGCCAGCAGCCGCCCTCGACAGGGCCAGGGAACTAATGAAAAACTGTTTTTT
>NA|NA|TRBJ2-5|TRBV6-1
CASSEYASRQGETQYF
TGTGCCAGCAGTGAATACGCCTCGCGGCAAGGAGAGACCCAGTACTTC
>TRBD1|NA|TRBJ2-1|TRBV9
CASREKDRDWYNEQFF
TGTGCCAGCAGGGAAAAGGACAGGGATTGGTACAATGAGCAGTTCTTC